The clone carrying this T cell receptor (beta chain) was counted ten times or more. Its antigen is unknown. TCR beta CDR3 amplification used RNA transcripts. Scientists carried out first-round RT-PCR using HTBI primers and then a second-round multiplex PCR. TCRdb re-analysed the multiplex PCR reads in MiXCR, keeping a single row per CDR3 protein. This table has 300,000 to 450,000 distinct CDR3 sequences, about a sixth appearing once. This sample was included in a study of Graves' ophthalmopathy and Graves' hyperthyroidism. Exclusion criteria comprised other autoimmune diseases, uncontrolled infections, pregnancy or lactation in patients. Germline CDR1 reads DFQATT; CDR2 reads SNEGSKA (reference sequence). With 5 bases clipped from V and 5 bases from J, the junction kept 6 bases outside the gene matches. CDR3 length: 13 residues. Study-wide findings and caveats: In blood appeared most of the expanded thyroid clonotypes whose frequency exceeded 0.001. A 13-signature model separated ophthalmopathy from stable hyperthyroidism, reaching around 89% sensitivity and less than 82% specificity cross-validated.

The rearrangement links TRBV20-1 to TRBJ1-1; 9 nucleotides align to TRBD1. The receptor was isolated from an adult woman with stable Graves' hyperthyroidism. The sample consisted of peripheral blood. The CDR3 DNA sequence: TGCAGTGCTCAAGGACAGGGGCCAACTGAAGCTTTCTTT. It encodes CSAQGQGPTEAFF.